This T cell receptor beta chain was recovered during a study of T cell changes during pregnancy in multiple sclerosis. This CDR3 comprises 13 residues. Germline CDR1 LGHNT, CDR2 FRNRAP. Trimming removed 11 bases at V and 5 bases at J, with 15 bases between. Data came from immunoSEQ multiplex PCR; TCRdb stores just in-frame clones and leaves some out. Of 25,000 to 35,000 clones detected, around 90% appear once; the ten largest clones hold approximately 5.3%. The chain carries TRBV12-5 and TRBJ2-2; TRBD2 is a possible D gene (5 bases). The specimen was CD8+ T cells from peripheral blood mononuclear cells, collected before pregnancy. The TCR was taken from a female donor with multiple sclerosis, enrolled in a pregnancy study. The CDR3 protein is CAGGPTPTGELFF. DNA of the CDR3: TGTGCTGGAGGACCGACCCCTACCGGGGAGCTGTTTTTT.